This TCR beta chain was documented in a study of T cell responses to AZD1222 COVID-19 vaccine. Broader study findings: Increased Spike-specific TCR breadth and depth were observed after two AZD1222 doses.

The CDR3 has 14 residues. Germline V gene sequence: CDR1 MDHEN, CDR2 SYDVKM. J was trimmed by 6 bases and V by 6 bases; bases with no gene match: 4. Some clones are missing from TCRdb's copy, which holds only in-frame ones; the method was immunoSEQ multiplex PCR. This table holds 120,000 or so clones, 80% to 90% found once. Note on this clone: Antigen unknown.

Here the sequenced sample was peripheral blood, taken on day 0 of AZD1222 vaccination. The chain is built from TRBV28 and TRBJ1-5; 11 bases fit TRBD1. The sequence was obtained from an adult in good health. The CDR3 DNA reads as TGTGCCAGCAGCTTGGACAGGGGGCGTCAGCCCCAGCATTTT. This codes for CASSLDRGRQPQHF.